This T cell receptor beta chain originates from a study of T cell clonotyping in hematopoietic cell transplantation. Study results and limitations: No sorting was done, leaving CD4 and CD8 contributions mixed. Recipient TCR diversity dropped after transplant; expanded clonotypes rose from day 30 to 180. Graft donor and pretransplant recipient Inverse Simpson Index values predicted broader posttransplant TCR diversity.

A word on this clone: Its antigen remains unidentified.

Repertoires were generated with immunoSEQ multiplex PCR, while TCRdb's copy carries only in-frame clones and drops some. The sample holds approximately 9,000 clones, about 90% seen once. From germline, CDR1 is WNHNN and CDR2 SYGVQD (reference sequence). The CDR3 is made up of 14 amino acids. The V end lost 6 bases, the J end lost 7 bases, and 16 bases lay between the germline ends. The time point here: recipient sample about 28 days before transplant, after cytoreduction. The sequence was collected from an older woman with acute myeloid leukemia. Some clones in this sample may be carry-over from other donors' samples. Sample: peripheral blood mononuclear cells, taken before stem cell transplant. The V gene is TRBV10-1, the J gene TRBJ2-1; possibly TRBD2 for D (6 bases). CDR3 bases: TGCGCCAGCAGCAACAAGAGCGGGTATAATGAGCAGTTCTTC. Translated, it gives CASSNKSGYNEQFF.